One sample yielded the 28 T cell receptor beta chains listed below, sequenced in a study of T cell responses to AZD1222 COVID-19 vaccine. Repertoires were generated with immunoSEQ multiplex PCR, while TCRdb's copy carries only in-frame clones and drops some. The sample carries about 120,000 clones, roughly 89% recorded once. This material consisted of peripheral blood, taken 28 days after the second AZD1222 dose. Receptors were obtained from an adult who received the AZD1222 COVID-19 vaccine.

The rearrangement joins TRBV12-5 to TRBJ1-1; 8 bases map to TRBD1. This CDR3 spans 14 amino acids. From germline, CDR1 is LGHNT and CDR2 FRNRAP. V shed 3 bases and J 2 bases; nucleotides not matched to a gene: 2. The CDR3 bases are TGTGCTAGTGGTTTCCCAGGGGGCAACACTGAAGCTTTCTTT. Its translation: CASGFPGGNTEAFF.

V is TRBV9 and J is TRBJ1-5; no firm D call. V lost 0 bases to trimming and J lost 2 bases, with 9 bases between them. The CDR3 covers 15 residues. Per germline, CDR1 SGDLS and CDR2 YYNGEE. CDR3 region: CASSVDSAGNQPQHF. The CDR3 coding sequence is TGTGCCAGCAGCGTAGATTCCGCGGGCAATCAGCCCCAGCATTTT.

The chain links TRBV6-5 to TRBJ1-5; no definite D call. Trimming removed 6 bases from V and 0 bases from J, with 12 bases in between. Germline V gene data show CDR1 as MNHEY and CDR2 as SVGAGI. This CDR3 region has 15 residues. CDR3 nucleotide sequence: TGTGCCAGCAGCCGGGCTGCCAATAGCAATCAGCCCCAGCATTTT. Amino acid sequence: CASSRAANSNQPQHF.

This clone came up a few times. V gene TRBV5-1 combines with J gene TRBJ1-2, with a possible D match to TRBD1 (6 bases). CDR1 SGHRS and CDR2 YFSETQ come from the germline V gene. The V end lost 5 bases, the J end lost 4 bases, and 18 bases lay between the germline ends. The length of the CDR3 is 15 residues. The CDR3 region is CASSGSGAPRYGYTF. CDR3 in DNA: TGCGCCAGCAGTGGTTCGGGGGCGCCCCGCTATGGCTACACCTTC.

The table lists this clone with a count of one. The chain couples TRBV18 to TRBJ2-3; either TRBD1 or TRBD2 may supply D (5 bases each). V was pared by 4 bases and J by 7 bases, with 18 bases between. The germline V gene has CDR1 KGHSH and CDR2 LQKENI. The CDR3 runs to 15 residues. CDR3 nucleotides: TGTGCCAGCTCACAGGGGACCCTCCTTGTGAATACGCAGTATTTT. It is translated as CASSQGTLLVNTQYF.

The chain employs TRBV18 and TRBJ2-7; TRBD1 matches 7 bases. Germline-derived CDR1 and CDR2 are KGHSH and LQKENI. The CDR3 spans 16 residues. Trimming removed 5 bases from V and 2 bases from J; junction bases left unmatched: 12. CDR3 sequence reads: CASSAKTGALTYEQYF. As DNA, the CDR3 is TGTGCCAGCTCAGCCAAAACAGGGGCCCTGACCTACGAGCAGTACTTC. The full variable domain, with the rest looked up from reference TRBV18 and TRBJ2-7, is NAGVMQNPRHLVRRRGQEARLRCSPMKGHSHVYWYRQLPEEGLKFMVYLQKENIIDESGMPKERFSAEFPKEGPSILRIQQVVRGDSAAYFCASSAKTGALTYEQYFGPGTRLTVT.

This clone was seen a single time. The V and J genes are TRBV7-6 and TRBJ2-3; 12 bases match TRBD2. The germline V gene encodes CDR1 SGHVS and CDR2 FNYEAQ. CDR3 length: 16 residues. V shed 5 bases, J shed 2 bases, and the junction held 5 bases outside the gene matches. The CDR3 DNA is TGTGCCAGCAGCGACCGACTAGCGGGGGCCACAGATACGCAGTATTTT. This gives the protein CASSDRLAGATDTQYF.

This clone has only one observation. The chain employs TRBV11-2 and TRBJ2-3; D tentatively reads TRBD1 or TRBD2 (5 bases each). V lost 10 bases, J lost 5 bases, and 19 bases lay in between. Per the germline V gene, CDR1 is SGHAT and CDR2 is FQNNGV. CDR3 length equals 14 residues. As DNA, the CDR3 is TGTGCCACGAAGCGTGTGGGGGTTGGAGATACGCAGTATTTT. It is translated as CATKRVGVGDTQYF. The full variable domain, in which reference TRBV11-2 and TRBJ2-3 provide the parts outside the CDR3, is EAGVAQSPRYKIIEKRQSVAFWCNPISGHATLYWYQQILGQGPKLLIQFQNNGVVDDSQLPKDRFSAERLKGVDSTLKIQPAKLEDSAVYLCATKRVGVGDTQYFGPGTRLTVL.

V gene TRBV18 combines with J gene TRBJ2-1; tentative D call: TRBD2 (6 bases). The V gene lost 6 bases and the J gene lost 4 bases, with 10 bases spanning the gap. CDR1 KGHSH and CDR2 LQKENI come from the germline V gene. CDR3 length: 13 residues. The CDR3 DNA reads TGTGCCAGCTCGTCGGGACTTTACAATGAGCAGTTCTTC. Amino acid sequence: CASSSGLYNEQFF.

CDR3 in DNA: TGTGCCAGCAAGGGCGGGGGGCCTAACACCGGGGAGCTGTTTTTT. Its protein product is CASKGGGPNTGELFF. The V gene is TRBV5-4, the J gene TRBJ2-2; 8 positions match TRBD2. V lost 6 bases and J lost 2; bases outside the gene matches: 6. Germline CDR1 reads SGHNT; CDR2 reads YYREEE (reference sequence). The CDR3 spans 15 residues.

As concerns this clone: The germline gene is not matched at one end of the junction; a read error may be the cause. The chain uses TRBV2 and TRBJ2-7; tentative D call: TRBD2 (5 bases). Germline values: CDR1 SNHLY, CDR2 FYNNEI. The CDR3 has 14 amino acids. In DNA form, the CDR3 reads TGTGCCAGCAGTGATGGGAGAATCTCCGACGAGCAGTACTTC. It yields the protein CASSDGRISDEQYF.

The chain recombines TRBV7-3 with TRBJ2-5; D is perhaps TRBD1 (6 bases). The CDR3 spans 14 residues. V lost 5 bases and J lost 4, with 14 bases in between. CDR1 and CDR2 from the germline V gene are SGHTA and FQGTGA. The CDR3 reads CASSRMGAAETQYF. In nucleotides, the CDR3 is TGTGCCAGCAGCCGTATGGGGGCGGCAGAGACCCAGTACTTC.

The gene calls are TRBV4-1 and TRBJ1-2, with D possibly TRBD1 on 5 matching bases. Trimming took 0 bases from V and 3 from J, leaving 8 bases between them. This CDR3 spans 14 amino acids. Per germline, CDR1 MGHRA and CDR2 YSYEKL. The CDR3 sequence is CASSQDKGYYGYTF. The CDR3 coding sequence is TGCGCCAGCAGCCAAGACAAGGGGTACTATGGCTACACCTTC.

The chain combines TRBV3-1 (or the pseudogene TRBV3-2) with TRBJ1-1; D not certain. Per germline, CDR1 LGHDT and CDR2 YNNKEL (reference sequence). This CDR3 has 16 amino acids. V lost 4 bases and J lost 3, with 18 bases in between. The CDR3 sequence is CASSPRVKWLHTEAFF. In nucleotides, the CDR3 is TGTGCCAGCAGCCCCCGCGTGAAGTGGTTGCACACTGAAGCTTTCTTT.

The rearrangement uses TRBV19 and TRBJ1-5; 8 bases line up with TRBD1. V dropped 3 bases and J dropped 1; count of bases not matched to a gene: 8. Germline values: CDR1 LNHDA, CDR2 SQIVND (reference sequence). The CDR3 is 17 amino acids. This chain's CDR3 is CASSMRQGAFSNQPQHF. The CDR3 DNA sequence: TGTGCCAGTAGTATGCGCCAGGGGGCTTTCAGCAATCAGCCCCAGCATTTT. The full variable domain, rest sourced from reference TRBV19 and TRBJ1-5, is DGGITQSPKYLFRKEGQNVTLSCEQNLNHDAMYWYRQDPGQGLRLIYYSQIVNDFQKGDIAEGYSVSREKKESFPLTVTSAQKNPTAFYLCASSMRQGAFSNQPQHFGDGTRLSIL.

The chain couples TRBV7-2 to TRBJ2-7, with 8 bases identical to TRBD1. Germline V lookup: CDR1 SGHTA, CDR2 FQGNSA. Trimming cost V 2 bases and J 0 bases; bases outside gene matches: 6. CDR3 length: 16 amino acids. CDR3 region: CASSLQDRVPSYEQYF. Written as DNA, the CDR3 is TGTGCCAGCAGCTTACAGGACAGGGTTCCCTCCTACGAGCAGTACTTC.

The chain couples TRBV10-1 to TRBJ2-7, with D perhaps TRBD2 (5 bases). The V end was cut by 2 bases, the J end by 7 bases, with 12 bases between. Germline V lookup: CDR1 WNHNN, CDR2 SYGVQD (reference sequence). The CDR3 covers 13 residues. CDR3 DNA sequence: TGCGCCAGCAGTGAGCACGTAGGGAGTGAGCAGTACTTC. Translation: CASSEHVGSEQYF.

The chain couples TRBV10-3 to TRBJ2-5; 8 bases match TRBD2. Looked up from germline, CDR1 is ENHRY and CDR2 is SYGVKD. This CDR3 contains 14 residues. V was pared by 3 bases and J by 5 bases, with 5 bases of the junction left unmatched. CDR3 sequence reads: CAISEGTSTETQYF. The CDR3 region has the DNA TGTGCCATCAGTGAAGGGACTAGTACCGAGACCCAGTACTTC.

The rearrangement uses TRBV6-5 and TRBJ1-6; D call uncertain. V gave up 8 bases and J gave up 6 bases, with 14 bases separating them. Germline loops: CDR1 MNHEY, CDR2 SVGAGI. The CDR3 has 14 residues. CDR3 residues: CASGRGEGNSPLHF. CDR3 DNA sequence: TGTGCCAGCGGGCGAGGCGAGGGTAATTCACCCCTCCACTTT.

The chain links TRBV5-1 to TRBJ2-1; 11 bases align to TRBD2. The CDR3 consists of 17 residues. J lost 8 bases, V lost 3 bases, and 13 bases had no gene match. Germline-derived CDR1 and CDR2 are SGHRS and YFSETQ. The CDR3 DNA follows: TGCGCCAGCAGCTATACGGCTAGCGGGGGGTTCGTGCATGAGCAGTTCTTC. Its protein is CASSYTASGGFVHEQFF.

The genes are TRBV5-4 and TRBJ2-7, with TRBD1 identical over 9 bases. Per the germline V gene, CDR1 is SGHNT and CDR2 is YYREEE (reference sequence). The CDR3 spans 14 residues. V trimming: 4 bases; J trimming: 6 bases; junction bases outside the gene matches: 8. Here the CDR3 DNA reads TGTGCCAGCAGCCTTCGGGACAGGGCGTCCGAGCAGTACTTC. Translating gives CASSLRDRASEQYF.

CDR3 coding DNA: TGTGCCACCAAGGGTAGCACAGATCTTAGCAATCAGCCCCAGCATTTT. It translates to CATKGSTDLSNQPQHF. The J gene is TRBJ1-5, the V gene TRBV10-3; the D is unclear. The V and J ends lost 10 bases and 0 bases respectively, with 19 bases between them. Looked up from germline, CDR1 is ENHRY and CDR2 is SYGVKD. The CDR3 totals 16 residues.

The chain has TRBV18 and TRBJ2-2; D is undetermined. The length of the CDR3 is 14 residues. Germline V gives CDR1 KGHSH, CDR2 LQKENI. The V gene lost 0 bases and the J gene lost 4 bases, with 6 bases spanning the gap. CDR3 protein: CASSPPKRTGELFF. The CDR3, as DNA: TGTGCCAGCTCACCACCGAAGCGCACCGGGGAGCTGTTTTTT.

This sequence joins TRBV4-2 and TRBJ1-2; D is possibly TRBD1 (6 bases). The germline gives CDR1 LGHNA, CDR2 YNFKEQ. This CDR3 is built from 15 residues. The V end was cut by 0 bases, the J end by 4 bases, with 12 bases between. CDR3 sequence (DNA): TGTGCCAGCAGCCAAGATCTGGGGGCCCTCTATGGCTACACCTTC. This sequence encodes CASSQDLGALYGYTF.

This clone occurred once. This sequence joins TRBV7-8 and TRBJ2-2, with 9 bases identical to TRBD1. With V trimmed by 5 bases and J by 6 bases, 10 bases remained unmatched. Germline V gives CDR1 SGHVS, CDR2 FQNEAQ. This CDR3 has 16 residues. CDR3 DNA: TGTGCCAGCAGCGAGACCGGGACAGGGCTCGCCGGGGAGCTGTTTTTT. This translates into CASSETGTGLAGELFF.

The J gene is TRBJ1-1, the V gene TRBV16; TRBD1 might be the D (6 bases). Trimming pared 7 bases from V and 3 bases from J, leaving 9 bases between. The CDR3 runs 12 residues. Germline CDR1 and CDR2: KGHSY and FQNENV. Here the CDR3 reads CASTQGYTEAFF. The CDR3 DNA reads TGTGCCAGCACACAGGGTTACACTGAAGCTTTCTTT.

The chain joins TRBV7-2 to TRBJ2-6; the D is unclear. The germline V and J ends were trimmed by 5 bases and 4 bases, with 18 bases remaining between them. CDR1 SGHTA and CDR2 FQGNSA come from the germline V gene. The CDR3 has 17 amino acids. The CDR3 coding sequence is TGTGCCAGCAGCCCATGGCAGGAATCAGCCGGGGCCAACGTCCTGACTTTC. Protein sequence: CASSPWQESAGANVLTF.

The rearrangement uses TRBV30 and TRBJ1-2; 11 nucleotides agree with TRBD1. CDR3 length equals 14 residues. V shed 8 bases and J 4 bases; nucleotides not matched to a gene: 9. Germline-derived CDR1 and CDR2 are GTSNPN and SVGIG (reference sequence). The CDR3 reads CAGTPGTGGYGYTF. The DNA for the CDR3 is TGTGCCGGGACCCCCGGGACAGGGGGCTATGGCTACACCTTC.